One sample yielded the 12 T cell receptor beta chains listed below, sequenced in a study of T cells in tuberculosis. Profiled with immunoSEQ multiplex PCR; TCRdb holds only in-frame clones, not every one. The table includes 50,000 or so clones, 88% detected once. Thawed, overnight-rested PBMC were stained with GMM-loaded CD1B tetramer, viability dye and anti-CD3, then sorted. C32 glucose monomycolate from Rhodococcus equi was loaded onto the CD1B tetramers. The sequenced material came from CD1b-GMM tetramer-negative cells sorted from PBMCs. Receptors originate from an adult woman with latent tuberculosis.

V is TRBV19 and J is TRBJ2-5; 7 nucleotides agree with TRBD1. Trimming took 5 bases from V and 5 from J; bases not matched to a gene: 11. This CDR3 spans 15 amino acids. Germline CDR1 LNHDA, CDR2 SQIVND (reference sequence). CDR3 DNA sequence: TGTGCCAGTAGTGACCTACAGGGGATGGGGGAGACCCAGTACTTC. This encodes CASSDLQGMGETQYF.

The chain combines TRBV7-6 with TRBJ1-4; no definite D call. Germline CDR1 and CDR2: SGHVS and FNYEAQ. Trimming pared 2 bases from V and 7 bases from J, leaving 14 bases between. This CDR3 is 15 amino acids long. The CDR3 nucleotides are TGTGCCAGCAGCTTAACTGACAAAGTTGGTGAAAAACTGTTTTTT. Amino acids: CASSLTDKVGEKLFF.

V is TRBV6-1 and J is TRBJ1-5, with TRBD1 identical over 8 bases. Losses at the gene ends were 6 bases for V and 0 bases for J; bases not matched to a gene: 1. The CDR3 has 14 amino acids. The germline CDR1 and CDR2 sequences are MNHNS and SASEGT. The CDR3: CASSRGHSNQPQHF. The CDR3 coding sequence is TGTGCCAGCAGCAGGGGGCATAGCAATCAGCCCCAGCATTTT.

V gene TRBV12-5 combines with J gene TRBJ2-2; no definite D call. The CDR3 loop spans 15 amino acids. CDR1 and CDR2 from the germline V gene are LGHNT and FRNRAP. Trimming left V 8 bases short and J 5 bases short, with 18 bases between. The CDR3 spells CASRGDPVRTGELFF. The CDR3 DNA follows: TGTGCTAGTCGAGGTGACCCGGTAAGGACCGGGGAGCTGTTTTTT.

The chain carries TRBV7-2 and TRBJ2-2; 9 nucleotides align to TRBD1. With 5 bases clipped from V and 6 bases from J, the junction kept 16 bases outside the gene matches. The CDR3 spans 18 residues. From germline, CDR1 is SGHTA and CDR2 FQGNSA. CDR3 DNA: TGTGCCAGCAGCCCATACCGGGACAGGGTTTTGTCAGCCGGGGAGCTGTTTTTT. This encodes CASSPYRDRVLSAGELFF.

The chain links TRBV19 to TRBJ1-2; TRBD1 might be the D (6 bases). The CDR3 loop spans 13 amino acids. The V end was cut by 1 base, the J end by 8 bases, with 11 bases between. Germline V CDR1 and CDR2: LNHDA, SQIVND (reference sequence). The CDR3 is CASSIGTGLGYTF. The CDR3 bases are TGTGCCAGTAGTATAGGAACAGGGTTGGGCTACACCTTC.

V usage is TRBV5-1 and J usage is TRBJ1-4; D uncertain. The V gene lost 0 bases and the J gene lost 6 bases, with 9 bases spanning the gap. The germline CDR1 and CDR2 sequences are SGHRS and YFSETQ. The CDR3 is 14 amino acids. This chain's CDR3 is CASSLGDIYEKLFF. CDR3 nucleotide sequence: TGCGCCAGCAGCTTGGGTGACATCTATGAAAAACTGTTTTTT.

This CDR3 is CASSTSGGVNTIYF. The DNA of the CDR3 is TGCGCCAGCAGTACCTCGGGAGGGGTAAACACCATATATTTT. V usage is TRBV10-1 and J usage is TRBJ1-3; D perhaps matches TRBD1 (5 bases). Looked up from germline, CDR1 is WNHNN and CDR2 is SYGVQD (reference sequence). This CDR3 comprises 14 residues. The V and J ends lost 5 bases and 6 bases respectively, with 14 bases between them.

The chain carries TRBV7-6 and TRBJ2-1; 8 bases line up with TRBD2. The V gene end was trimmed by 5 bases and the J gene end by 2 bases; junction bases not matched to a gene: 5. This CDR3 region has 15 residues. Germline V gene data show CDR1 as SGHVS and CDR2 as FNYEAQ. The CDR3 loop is CASSASGGPYNEQFF. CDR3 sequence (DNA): TGTGCCAGCAGCGCGAGCGGGGGTCCCTACAATGAGCAGTTCTTC.

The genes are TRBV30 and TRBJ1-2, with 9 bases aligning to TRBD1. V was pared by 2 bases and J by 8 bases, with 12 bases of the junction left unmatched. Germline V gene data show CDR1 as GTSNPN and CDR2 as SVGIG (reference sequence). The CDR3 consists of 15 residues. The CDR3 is CAWSRSSQGAGGYTF. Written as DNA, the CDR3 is TGTGCCTGGAGTCGATCATCACAGGGGGCTGGAGGCTACACCTTC.

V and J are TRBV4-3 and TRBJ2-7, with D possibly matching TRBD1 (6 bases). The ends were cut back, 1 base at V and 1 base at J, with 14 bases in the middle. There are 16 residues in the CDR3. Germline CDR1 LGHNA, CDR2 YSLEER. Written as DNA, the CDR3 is TGCGCCAGCAGCCAAGTTGCAGGACAGCCTTCCTACGAGCAGTACTTC. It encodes CASSQVAGQPSYEQYF.

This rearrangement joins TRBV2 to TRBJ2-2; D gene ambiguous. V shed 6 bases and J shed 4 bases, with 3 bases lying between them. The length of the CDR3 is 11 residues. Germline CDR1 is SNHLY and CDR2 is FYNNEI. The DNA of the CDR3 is TGTGCCAGCAGGGCCACCGGGGAGCTGTTTTTT. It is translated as CASRATGELFF.